This T cell receptor (beta chain) is drawn from a study of control samples from healthy donors and cancer patients. TCRdb's copy holds only in-frame clones and misses some; the assay was immunoSEQ multiplex PCR. The table lists 180,000 or so clones, roughly 95% of them singletons, with roughly 3.9% in the top ten. V was clipped by 6 bases and J by 4 bases, with 12 bases between them. The length of the CDR3 is 13 residues. Germline V CDR1 and CDR2: MNHEY, SVGAGI. The V call is TRBV6-5, the J call TRBJ1-2, with D tentatively TRBD1 (6 bases). The sample taken for sequencing was blood. The sequence derives from a woman in her fifties or sixties in good health. In DNA form, the CDR3 reads TGTGCCAGCAGGACTACAGGGCTCTATGGCTACACCTTC. Translating gives CASRTTGLYGYTF.